The 30 T cell receptor beta chains below all came from one sample that was sequenced in a study of T cell repertoires in cytomegalovirus infection. From the reads, TCRdb called clonotypes with MiXCR, one entry per CDR3 protein. This sample carries about 130,000 distinct CDR3 sequences, 24% of them seen once, and the ten largest clones take approximately 35%. Their target antigens are unknown. The sample consisted of PBMCs, sequenced either directly or after in vitro stimulation (not recorded which). Source of these receptors: a human donor in good health (CMV status not recorded). Some clones in this sample may be carry-over from other donors' samples.

At least ten counts were recorded for this clonotype. This sequence joins TRBV28 and TRBJ2-2; D is possibly TRBD1 or TRBD2 (5 bases each). This CDR3 has 16 residues. CDR1 and CDR2 from the germline V gene are MDHEN and SYDVKM. Trimming took off 7 bases at V and 1 base at J, with 16 bases between the two ends. In DNA, the CDR3 is TGTGCCAGCACCGAATCCGGGGCGGTGAACACCGGGGAGCTGTTTTTT. It yields the protein CASTESGAVNTGELFF.

This clonotype has more than one count but fewer than ten. This sequence joins TRBV4-1 and TRBJ2-7, with 7 bases matching TRBD2. The V gene end was trimmed by 2 bases and the J gene end by 4 bases; junction bases not matched to a gene: 2. This CDR3 has 13 residues. The germline gives CDR1 MGHRA, CDR2 YSYEKL. CDR3 amino acids: CASSQPGGYEQYF. Here the CDR3 DNA reads TGCGCCAGCAGCCAACCGGGGGGTTACGAGCAGTACTTC.

This clonotype was seen a handful of times. The chain recombines TRBV12-3 or TRBV12-4 with TRBJ1-1, with a possible D match to TRBD1 (5 bases). The length of the CDR3 is 15 residues. Between the trimmed V and J ends, which lost 0 bases and 0 bases, there was a span of 8 bases. CDR3 sequence: CASSLALGVNTEAFF. CDR3 in DNA: TGTGCCAGCAGTTTAGCGCTAGGGGTGAACACTGAAGCTTTCTTT.

This chain links TRBV7-9 with TRBJ2-3, with 9 nucleotides matching TRBD2. This CDR3 is built from 17 residues. CDR1 and CDR2 from the germline V gene are SEHNR and FQNEAQ (reference sequence). V shed 4 bases and J 1 base; nucleotides not matched to a gene: 9. The CDR3 DNA follows: TGTGCCAGCAGCTCCTCGGGACTAGCCGTGGGCACAGATACGCAGTATTTT. It translates to CASSSSGLAVGTDTQYF.

This clonotype showed up many times. The chain joins TRBV6-2 or TRBV6-3 to TRBJ2-2; D is possibly TRBD2 (5 bases). Germline V gene data show CDR1 as MNHEY and CDR2 as SVGEGT. CDR3 length: 15 residues. Trimming removed 6 bases from V and 2 bases from J, with 13 bases in between. CDR3 nucleotides: TGTGCCAGCAGGACCCTATCGGGAAACACCGGGGAGCTGTTTTTT. Amino acids: CASRTLSGNTGELFF.

The gene calls are TRBV3-1 and TRBJ2-1; D not certain. Germline V lookup: CDR1 LGHDT, CDR2 YNNKEL (reference sequence). This CDR3 spans 12 amino acids. The V gene lost 10 bases and the J gene lost 9 bases, with 16 bases spanning the gap. The CDR3 DNA reads TGTGCCACCCTGTTAGGGTCCGGTGAGCAGTTCTTC. Translating gives CATLLGSGEQFF.

This clonotype has more than one count but fewer than ten. This chain connects TRBV7-2 to TRBJ2-7; D is ambiguous. In germline, CDR1 is SGHTA, CDR2 FQGNSA. With 2 bases removed from V and 3 bases from J, the gap between germline ends came to 11 bases. The CDR3 is 14 residues long. DNA of the CDR3: TGTGCCAGCAGCTTACTACAAGGATACTACGAGCAGTACTTC. Protein sequence: CASSLLQGYYEQYF.

The V and J genes are TRBV12-3 or TRBV12-4 and TRBJ2-3, with 16 nucleotides matching TRBD2. The CDR3 has 19 residues. V gave up 3 bases and J gave up 1 base; unmatched junction bases: 7. In DNA form, the CDR3 reads TGTGCCAGCAGTTTGGGGACTAGCGGGAGGGCCCGGGGCACAGATACGCAGTATTTT. Protein product: CASSLGTSGRARGTDTQYF.

Ten or more counts support this clonotype. J is TRBJ2-7 and V is TRBV7-2; D is uncertain. The V gene's germline CDR1 is SGHTA and CDR2 FQGNSA. The CDR3 sequence is 12 residues long. V lost 5 bases to trimming and J lost 3 bases, with 8 bases between them. The CDR3 sequence is CASSPGLYEQYV. DNA of the CDR3: TGTGCCAGCAGCCCAGGCCTCTACGAGCAGTACGTC.

There are a few counts of this clonotype. The chain combines TRBV6-2 or TRBV6-3 with TRBJ1-1, with D hard to call. The germline gives CDR1 MNHEY, CDR2 SVGEGT. Trimming stripped 4 bases from V and 5 bases from J, with 14 bases between. The CDR3 has 14 residues. The chain's CDR3 is CASSFRTRRTEAFF. In DNA, the CDR3 is TGTGCCAGCAGTTTTAGGACCCGGCGGACTGAAGCTTTCTTT.

V is TRBV10-3 and J is TRBJ1-2, with D perhaps TRBD1 (6 bases). Germline-derived CDR1 and CDR2 are ENHRY and SYGVKD. V lost 6 bases and J 6 bases, leaving 17 bases between the germline ends. The CDR3 has 14 amino acids. In DNA form, the CDR3 reads TGTGCCATCAGCGGCCGACCAGGGGTCGATGGCTACACCTTC. Translation gives CAISGRPGVDGYTF.

In this sample, this clonotype turned up many times. The chain links TRBV7-2 to TRBJ1-4; 9 nucleotides agree with TRBD1. The germline V gene has CDR1 SGHTA and CDR2 FQGNSA. The CDR3 covers 15 residues. The V segment lost 5 bases and the J segment 6 bases; nucleotides outside the gene matches: 7. The CDR3 sequence: CASSPGDRVYEKLFF. CDR3 coding DNA: TGTGCCAGCAGCCCCGGGGACAGGGTTTATGAAAAACTGTTTTTT.

This clonotype was found many times. V is TRBV7-2 and J is TRBJ2-1, with 7 positions matching TRBD1. Germline-derived CDR1 and CDR2 are SGHTA and FQGNSA. This CDR3 is built from 15 residues. Germline trimming cut 5 bases from V and 9 bases from J; bases unmatched to any gene: 13. The DNA for the CDR3 is TGTGCCAGCAGCCGGGGCTTAGTAGGGGACAGTGAGCAGTTCTTC. It codes for CASSRGLVGDSEQFF. Together with reference TRBV7-2 and TRBJ2-1, the CDR3 gives the full variable domain: GAGVSQSPSNKVTEKGKDVELRCDPISGHTALYWYRQSLGQGLEFLIYFQGNSAPDKSGLPSDRFSAERTGGSVSTLTIQRTQQEDSAVYLCASSRGLVGDSEQFFGPGTRLTVL.

This clonotype was counted many times. The rearrangement links TRBV7-2 to TRBJ1-5; D gene uncertain. The V end was cut by 0 bases, the J end by 6 bases, with 9 bases between. The CDR3 is made up of 14 amino acids. The germline CDR1 and CDR2 sequences are SGHTA and FQGNSA. The CDR3 loop is CASSLAPGGQPQHF. The CDR3 DNA is TGTGCCAGCAGCTTAGCGCCAGGTGGTCAGCCCCAGCATTTT. The full variable domain, with the rest looked up from reference TRBV7-2 and TRBJ1-5, is GAGVSQSPSNKVTEKGKDVELRCDPISGHTALYWYRQSLGQGLEFLIYFQGNSAPDKSGLPSDRFSAERTGGSVSTLTIQRTQQEDSAVYLCASSLAPGGQPQHFGDGTRLSIL.

This clonotype was found once. The V gene is TRBV9, the J gene TRBJ2-1; D unclear. Trimming pared 0 bases from V and 7 bases from J, leaving 2 bases between. CDR3 length equals 11 residues. Germline V gene data show CDR1 as SGDLS and CDR2 as YYNGEE. The CDR3 here is CASSVENEQFF. The CDR3 nucleotides are TGTGCCAGCAGCGTAGAGAATGAGCAGTTCTTC.

The CDR3 sequence is CASSQGVAGGMYEQYF. As DNA, the CDR3 is TGCGCCAGCAGCCAGGGGGTAGCGGGAGGGATGTACGAGCAGTACTTC. The chain carries TRBV4-1 and TRBJ2-7; 11 bases map to TRBD2. V shed 3 bases, J shed 4 bases, and the junction held 8 bases outside the gene matches. Germline CDR1 reads MGHRA; CDR2 reads YSYEKL. The CDR3 runs to 16 residues.

This clonotype was observed a handful of times. As DNA, the CDR3 is TGTGCCAGCAGCTTAGGGTCGGCGCAGGAGCAGTTCTTC. Translating it yields CASSLGSAQEQFF. The rearrangement joins TRBV7-9 to TRBJ2-1; D is undetermined. Germline V gives CDR1 SEHNR, CDR2 FQNEAQ (reference sequence). Between the trimmed V and J ends, which lost 1 base and 10 bases, there was a span of 11 bases. The CDR3 contains 13 residues. Filled out from reference TRBV7-9 and TRBJ2-1, the complete variable domain reads DTGVSQNPRHKITKRGQNVTFRCDPISEHNRLYWYRQTLGQGPEFLTYFQNEAQLEKSRLLSDRFSAERPKGSFSTLEIQRTEQGDSAMYLCASSLGSAQEQFFGPGTRLTVL.

There are a few counts of this clonotype. The chain employs TRBV4-3 and TRBJ2-2, with D hard to call. The CDR3 is 17 residues long. CDR1 is LGHNA and CDR2 is YSLEER in the germline V gene. V was trimmed by 0 bases and J by 0 bases, leaving 11 bases between them. The CDR3 sequence is CASSQDIRSANTGELFF. The DNA for the CDR3 is TGCGCCAGCAGCCAAGATATCAGGAGTGCGAACACCGGGGAGCTGTTTTTT.

The sample holds many counts of this clonotype. The V and J genes are TRBV7-6 and TRBJ2-5, with D perhaps TRBD1 (5 bases). Germline V lookup: CDR1 SGHVS, CDR2 FNYEAQ. V lost 5 bases, J lost 2 bases, and 21 bases lay in between. This CDR3 is 17 amino acids long. CDR3 residues: CASSLTGRARAQETQYF. Written as DNA, the CDR3 is TGTGCCAGCAGCCTCACAGGTCGGGCCAGAGCACAAGAGACCCAGTACTTC.

The chain links TRBV7-2 to TRBJ2-1, with 9 bases identical to TRBD2. The CDR3 is made up of 16 amino acids. With V trimmed by 2 bases and J by 4 bases, 6 bases remained unmatched. Looked up from germline, CDR1 is SGHTA and CDR2 is FQGNSA. CDR3 in amino acids: CASSLQASGAYNEQFF. The CDR3 region has the DNA TGTGCCAGCAGCTTACAAGCTAGCGGGGCGTACAATGAGCAGTTCTTC.

Only a few counts were recorded for this clonotype. This rearrangement joins TRBV2 to TRBJ1-2, with D tentatively TRBD1 (5 bases). Germline CDR1 SNHLY, CDR2 FYNNEI. The germline V and J ends were trimmed by 6 bases and 5 bases, with 16 bases remaining between them. The CDR3 is made up of 14 amino acids. The CDR3 sequence is CASSASGPSYGYTF. CDR3 coding DNA: TGTGCCAGCAGCGCTTCGGGACCCTCTTATGGCTACACCTTC. Full variable domain (remainder filled in from reference TRBV2 and TRBJ1-2): EPEVTQTPSHQVTQMGQEVILRCVPISNHLYFYWYRQILGQKVEFLVSFYNNEISEKSEIFDDQFSVERPDGSNFTLKIRSTKLEDSAMYFCASSASGPSYGYTFGSGTRLTVV.

This clonotype was observed many times. The rearrangement joins TRBV18 to TRBJ1-2; 7 bases match TRBD1. Germline V gene lookup returns CDR1 KGHSH and CDR2 LQKENI. V shed 2 bases, J shed 5 bases, and the junction held 2 bases outside the gene matches. The CDR3 has 13 residues. For the CDR3, the DNA is TGTGCCAGCTCACCAGACAGGGTATATGGCTACACCTTC. Amino acids: CASSPDRVYGYTF. Full variable domain (remainder filled in from reference TRBV18 and TRBJ1-2): NAGVMQNPRHLVRRRGQEARLRCSPMKGHSHVYWYRQLPEEGLKFMVYLQKENIIDESGMPKERFSAEFPKEGPSILRIQQVVRGDSAAYFCASSPDRVYGYTFGSGTRLTVV.

This clonotype was seen a few times. The rearrangement links TRBV7-2 to TRBJ2-1; D unclear. Germline CDR1 and CDR2: SGHTA and FQGNSA. The length of the CDR3 is 15 residues. Trimming removed 5 bases at V and 0 bases at J, with 11 bases between. Here the CDR3 DNA reads TGTGCCAGCAGCCATCTTGAGAGCTCCTACAATGAGCAGTTCTTC. It is translated as CASSHLESSYNEQFF.

The chain's CDR3 is CASKSGTAFNYGYTF. The CDR3 DNA reads as TGTGCCAGTAAATCGGGGACAGCGTTTAACTATGGCTACACCTTC. The rearrangement joins TRBV19 to TRBJ1-2; TRBD1 matches 7 bases. Germline lookup yields CDR1 LNHDA and CDR2 SQIVND (reference sequence). V lost 7 bases to trimming and J lost 1 base; unmatched junction nucleotides: 9. The CDR3 extends over 15 amino acids.

This sequence joins TRBV14 and TRBJ2-3; D not resolved. The CDR3 extends over 15 amino acids. V was pared by 0 bases and J by 4 bases, with 11 bases between. Germline-derived CDR1 and CDR2 are SGHDN and FVKESK. The CDR3 sequence is CASSQDLRRPDTQYF. The CDR3, as DNA: TGTGCCAGCAGCCAAGATTTGCGAAGGCCAGATACGCAGTATTTT.

The sample holds a few counts of this clonotype. The chain links TRBV4-1 to TRBJ2-7; either TRBD1 or TRBD2 may supply D (6 bases each). V was cut by 4 bases and J by 6 bases, with 10 bases left in between. Germline assignment: CDR1 MGHRA and CDR2 YSYEKL. The CDR3 consists of 12 residues. The CDR3 reads CASSPEGGEQYF. CDR3 in DNA: TGCGCCAGCAGCCCAGAGGGGGGCGAGCAGTACTTC.

This clonotype has a handful of counts. The chain joins TRBV11-3 to TRBJ1-1, with 9 bases fitting TRBD1. CDR1 SGHNT and CDR2 YENEEA come from the germline V gene. The CDR3 sequence is 13 residues long. V shed 5 bases, J shed 7 bases, and the junction held 5 bases outside the gene matches. CDR3 loop: CASSRGQGSEAFF. The CDR3 region has the DNA TGTGCCAGCAGCAGGGGACAGGGAAGTGAAGCTTTCTTT.

Many counts were recorded for this clonotype. V is TRBV7-9 and J is TRBJ1-4; 9 bases agree with TRBD1. Germline lookup yields CDR1 SEHNR and CDR2 FQNEAQ (reference sequence). The V gene end was trimmed by 5 bases and the J gene end by 2 bases; junction bases not matched to a gene: 6. The CDR3 is made up of 16 amino acids. CDR3 protein: CASSKGTGQTNEKLFF. The CDR3 DNA reads as TGTGCCAGCAGCAAGGGGACAGGGCAGACTAATGAAAAACTGTTTTTT.

The rearrangement links TRBV7-2 to TRBJ2-3; D assignment may be TRBD1 or TRBD2 (5 bases each). CDR1 SGHTA and CDR2 FQGNSA come from the germline V gene. The CDR3 contains 15 residues. The V gene lost 4 bases and the J gene lost 0 bases, with 11 bases spanning the gap. The CDR3 DNA sequence: TGTGCCAGCAGCTCGGGGCCTACAAGCACAGATACGCAGTATTTT. Residues: CASSSGPTSTDTQYF.

This clonotype was recorded a few times. The V call is TRBV6-8, the J call TRBJ2-5; a weak D match, TRBD2 (5 bases). Deletions cut 2 bases from V and 7 bases from J, with 14 bases between. Germline V gene sequence: CDR1 MNHGY, CDR2 SAAAGT. The CDR3 is 14 residues long. The CDR3 spells CASSYAREGVTQYF. The CDR3, as DNA: TGTGCCAGCAGTTACGCCCGAGAGGGTGTGACCCAGTACTTC.